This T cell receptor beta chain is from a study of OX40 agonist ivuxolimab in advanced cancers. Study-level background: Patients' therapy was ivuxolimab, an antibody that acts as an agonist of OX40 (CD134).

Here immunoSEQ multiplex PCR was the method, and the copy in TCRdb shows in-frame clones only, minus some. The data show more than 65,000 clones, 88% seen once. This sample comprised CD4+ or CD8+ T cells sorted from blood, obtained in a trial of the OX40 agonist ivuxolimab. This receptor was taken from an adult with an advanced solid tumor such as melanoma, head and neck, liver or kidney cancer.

The CDR3 loop is CASSWAGTLNTGELFF. Here the CDR3 DNA reads TGTGCCAGCAGCTGGGCCGGGACACTGAACACCGGGGAGCTGTTTTTT. This chain uses TRBV5-6 with TRBJ2-2; a possible D gene is TRBD1 (6 bases). V was trimmed by 3 bases and J by 1 base, leaving 13 bases between them. The length of the CDR3 is 16 residues. Germline V gene data show CDR1 as SGHDT and CDR2 as YYEEEE.